What follows are 26 T cell receptor beta chains derived from one specimen sequenced in a study of CD8 T cells in ankylosing spondylitis. TCRdb analysed the 5' RACE reads with MiXCR anew, one entry per CDR3 protein. The data hold tens of thousands of distinct CDR3 sequences, with 10% observed a single time. Sample: blood, either unsorted or a sorted T cell fraction (not recorded which). All receptors come from a male donor with ankylosing spondylitis or in good health (not recorded which).

This clonotype was seen at least ten times. The chain combines TRBV7-9 with TRBJ2-1; D is uncertain. The ends were cut back, 0 bases at V and 6 bases at J, with 18 bases in the middle. CDR3 size: 17 residues. CDR1 is SEHNR, CDR2 FQNEAQ, per germline (reference sequence). The CDR3 nucleotides are TGTGCCAGCAGCTTAGCTTCGGGTCCCGTCCCTGGCAATGAGCAGTTCTTC. Translation gives CASSLASGPVPGNEQFF.

The table lists this clonotype with many counts. The V gene is TRBV20-1, the J gene TRBJ2-7, with TRBD2 matching over 8 bases. J was trimmed by 0 bases and V by 2 bases; bases with no gene match: 3. In germline, CDR1 is DFQATT, CDR2 SNEGSKA (reference sequence). The CDR3 is 14 amino acids. The CDR3 nucleotides are TGCAGTGCTAGACACCTAGCGGGCTCCTACGAGCAGTACTTC. Its protein product is CSARHLAGSYEQYF.

At least ten counts were recorded for this clonotype. The rearrangement links TRBV3-1 to TRBJ2-5; D unresolved. The CDR3 totals 11 residues. V lost 5 bases and J lost 2, with 3 bases in between. Germline V gives CDR1 LGHDT, CDR2 YNNKEL (reference sequence). CDR3 in amino acids: CASSAQETQYF. The CDR3 DNA is TGTGCCAGCAGCGCGCAAGAGACCCAGTACTTC.

This clonotype was observed many times. CDR3 loop: CASSLGAGGGETQYF. CDR3 coding DNA: TGTGCCAGCAGTTTAGGGGCAGGGGGTGGGGAGACCCAGTACTTC. V and J are TRBV12-3 or TRBV12-4 and TRBJ2-5; 7 bases align to TRBD1. Germline trimming cut 1 base from V and 5 bases from J; bases unmatched to any gene: 7. The CDR3 has 15 amino acids.

V is TRBV5-1 and J is TRBJ1-1; D ambiguous. The CDR3 runs 14 residues. Trimming removed 4 bases from V and 6 bases from J, with 16 bases in between. CDR1 and CDR2 from the germline V gene are SGHRS and YFSETQ. CDR3 region: CASSEPTGIAEAFF. DNA for the CDR3: TGCGCCAGCAGCGAACCGACGGGTATCGCTGAAGCTTTCTTT.

The rearrangement uses TRBV19 and TRBJ2-4; D not certain. The germline gives CDR1 LNHDA, CDR2 SQIVND (reference sequence). Trimming left V 5 bases short and J 7 bases short, with 15 bases between. The CDR3 has 14 residues. CDR3 in DNA: TGTGCCAGTAGTCCCCAAAGGGTCGCCAACATTCAGTACTTC. It yields the protein CASSPQRVANIQYF.

The chain recombines TRBV11-3 with TRBJ2-1; D not certain. Trimming left V 0 bases short and J 7 bases short, with 7 bases between. The V gene's germline CDR1 is SGHNT and CDR2 YENEEA. CDR3 length equals 13 residues. CDR3 amino acids: CASSLDRLNEQFF. CDR3 bases: TGTGCCAGCAGCTTAGATCGACTGAATGAGCAGTTCTTC.

This clonotype was counted at least ten times. The CDR3 sequence is CASSFDRGYIGANVLTF. DNA of the CDR3: TGTGCCAGCAGCTTCGACAGGGGGTACATAGGGGCCAACGTCCTGACTTTC. This chain uses TRBV7-6 with TRBJ2-6; 9 nucleotides line up with TRBD1. Trimming cost V 3 bases and J 4 bases; bases outside gene matches: 7. CDR3 length equals 17 residues. The germline CDR1 and CDR2 sequences are SGHVS and FNYEAQ.

This clonotype occurred many times. V gene TRBV20-1 combines with J gene TRBJ2-1; D assignment may be TRBD1 or TRBD2 (5 bases each). The germline V and J ends were trimmed by 3 bases and 9 bases, with 30 bases remaining between them. The CDR3 sequence is 18 residues long. CDR1 DFQATT and CDR2 SNEGSKA come from the germline V gene (reference sequence). CDR3 sequence reads: CSASLGTATTGHKGEQFF. The CDR3 bases are TGCAGTGCTAGTTTGGGGACCGCAACGACGGGTCATAAGGGTGAGCAGTTCTTC.

This clonotype was detected ten times or more. The CDR3, as DNA: TGTGCCACCAGTGGGCCGGCTAGCGGGAGGGAGGGTGAGCAGTTCTTC. It yields the protein CATSGPASGREGEQFF. The chain links TRBV24-1 to TRBJ2-1; 12 nucleotides match TRBD2. The CDR3 loop spans 16 amino acids. Looked up from germline, CDR1 is KGHDR and CDR2 is SFDVKD. V lost 5 bases and J lost 9; bases outside the gene matches: 10.

This clonotype was seen ten or more times. The gene calls are TRBV12-3 or TRBV12-4 and TRBJ2-5; 10 bases line up with TRBD1. V shed 5 bases, J shed 5 bases, and the junction held 11 bases outside the gene matches. The CDR3 length is 16 residues. The DNA for the CDR3 is TGTGCCAGCAGTCCATTCCGGGACAGGGGAAGGGAGACCCAGTACTTC. Protein product: CASSPFRDRGRETQYF.

The sample holds many counts of this clonotype. The chain recombines TRBV7-6 with TRBJ1-5, with a possible D match to TRBD1 (6 bases). The V gene's germline CDR1 is SGHVS and CDR2 FNYEAQ. This CDR3 is 17 amino acids long. With 5 bases removed from V and 2 bases from J, the gap between germline ends came to 19 bases. The CDR3 sequence: CASSRPYREWGNQPQHF. The CDR3 DNA follows: TGTGCCAGCAGCCGACCTTACAGGGAGTGGGGCAATCAGCCCCAGCATTTT.

This clonotype was seen ten or more times. V is TRBV4-1 and J is TRBJ2-4; the D is unclear. CDR1 is MGHRA, CDR2 YSYEKL, per germline. Trimming took off 4 bases at V and 0 bases at J, with 10 bases between the two ends. The CDR3 runs to 15 residues. The DNA of the CDR3 is TGCGCCAGCAGCCTGATGGATGTAGCCAAAAACATTCAGTACTTC. It codes for CASSLMDVAKNIQYF.

This rearrangement joins TRBV20-1 to TRBJ2-3; D gene unclear. Germline V gives CDR1 DFQATT, CDR2 SNEGSKA (reference sequence). The V and J ends lost 6 bases and 3 bases respectively, with 10 bases between them. This CDR3 region has 12 residues. The CDR3 nucleotides are TGCAGTGCCTCCCCTTGGACAGATACGCAGTATTTT. Its protein is CSASPWTDTQYF.

This clonotype was seen at least ten times. This chain links TRBV28 with TRBJ2-5, with D possibly matching TRBD1 (5 bases). CDR1 and CDR2 (germline): MDHEN, SYDVKM. The CDR3 length is 15 residues. V was clipped by 2 bases and J by 1 base, with 11 bases between them. CDR3 region: CASSLQTGLQETQYF. Written as DNA, the CDR3 is TGTGCCAGCAGTTTACAAACAGGCCTCCAAGAGACCCAGTACTTC.

This clonotype qualifies as medium-sized. This chain uses TRBV12-3 or TRBV12-4 with TRBJ1-5, with D maybe TRBD1 (5 bases). CDR3 length equals 16 residues. The V gene lost 2 bases and the J gene lost 4 bases, with 15 bases spanning the gap. CDR3 protein: CASSLSYPGGNQPQHF. Written as DNA, the CDR3 is TGTGCCAGCAGTTTAAGTTACCCCGGGGGGAATCAGCCCCAGCATTTT.

This clonotype showed up many times. This chain connects TRBV20-1 to TRBJ2-4; 12 nucleotides match TRBD1. Germline V gives CDR1 DFQATT, CDR2 SNEGSKA (reference sequence). J was trimmed by 7 bases and V by 3 bases; bases with no gene match: 7. The CDR3 loop spans 15 amino acids. This CDR3 reads CSASIPGQGANIQYF. In DNA, the CDR3 is TGCAGTGCTAGCATTCCGGGACAGGGGGCTAACATTCAGTACTTC.

The V gene is TRBV12-3 or TRBV12-4, the J gene TRBJ2-5; 11 bases fit TRBD2. With V trimmed by 7 bases and J by 5 bases, 15 bases remained unmatched. The CDR3 is 17 amino acids. The CDR3 loop is CASNRGTSGGPGETQYF. The CDR3 DNA is TGTGCCAGCAATCGCGGGACTAGCGGAGGCCCTGGGGAGACCCAGTACTTC.

This clonotype occurred a few times. The CDR3 loop reads CASSSQGSTGNTIYF. DNA of the CDR3: TGTGCCAGCTCATCCCAGGGGAGCACTGGAAACACCATATATTTT. This sequence joins TRBV18 and TRBJ1-3; possibly TRBD1 for D (6 bases). Germline CDR1 and CDR2: KGHSH and LQKENI. V lost 5 bases to trimming and J lost 2 bases, with 13 bases between them. This CDR3 has 15 amino acids.

This clonotype was observed many times. The chain recombines TRBV20-1 with TRBJ2-5; D not certain. Germline assignment: CDR1 DFQATT and CDR2 SNEGSKA (reference sequence). The CDR3 sequence is 14 residues long. V was clipped by 1 base and J by 0 bases, with 9 bases between them. CDR3 nucleotide sequence: TGCAGTGCTAGAGTTTACGGACACCAAGAGACCCAGTACTTC. Encoded protein: CSARVYGHQETQYF.

This clonotype was counted many times. The chain carries TRBV3-1 and TRBJ1-4; possibly TRBD1 for D (6 bases). The CDR3 is 14 residues long. From germline, CDR1 is LGHDT and CDR2 YNNKEL (reference sequence). Trimming took 6 bases from V and 0 from J, leaving 8 bases between them. CDR3: CASRDSATNEKLFF. The CDR3 DNA is TGTGCCAGCAGGGACAGTGCAACTAATGAAAAACTGTTTTTT.

This clonotype was seen at least ten times. The CDR3: CASSPSGAIYEQYF. CDR3 DNA: TGCGCCAGCAGTCCTAGCGGGGCTATCTACGAGCAGTACTTC. This chain joins TRBV10-1 and TRBJ2-7; 9 nucleotides agree with TRBD2. CDR3 length equals 14 residues. Germline V lookup: CDR1 WNHNN, CDR2 SYGVQD (reference sequence). V lost 5 bases to trimming and J lost 3 bases; unmatched junction nucleotides: 5.

This clonotype has only a few counts. The chain links TRBV4-3 to TRBJ2-7; perhaps TRBD2 as D (5 bases). The length of the CDR3 is 16 residues. Germline CDR1 is LGHNA and CDR2 is YSLEER. Trimming took off 4 bases at V and 2 bases at J, with 18 bases between the two ends. The CDR3 spells CASSPMAASFTYEQYF. The DNA for the CDR3 is TGCGCCAGCAGCCCAATGGCGGCTAGCTTCACCTACGAGCAGTACTTC.

This clonotype was seen ten or more times. V usage is TRBV9 and J usage is TRBJ2-1, with TRBD2 identical over 8 bases. With 3 bases clipped from V and 2 bases from J, the junction kept 4 bases outside the gene matches. This CDR3 region has 15 residues. Germline V gives CDR1 SGDLS, CDR2 YYNGEE. CDR3 loop: CASSESGSTYNEQFF. For the CDR3, the DNA is TGTGCCAGCAGCGAAAGCGGGAGCACCTACAATGAGCAGTTCTTC.

At least ten counts were recorded for this clonotype. The chain uses TRBV5-4 and TRBJ2-7, with TRBD2 identical over 8 bases. V was pared by 0 bases and J by 3 bases, with 8 bases of the junction left unmatched. This CDR3 is built from 16 residues. Germline V gene data show CDR1 as SGHNT and CDR2 as YYREEE (reference sequence). CDR3 region: CASSLEGLAGSYEQYF. The CDR3 DNA reads as TGTGCCAGCAGCTTGGAGGGTCTAGCGGGCAGCTACGAGCAGTACTTC. The full variable domain, rest sourced from reference TRBV5-4 and TRBJ2-7, is ETGVTQSPTHLIKTRGQQVTLRCSSQSGHNTVSWYQQALGQGPQFIFQYYREEENGRGNFPPRFSGLQFPNYSSELNVNALELDDSALYLCASSLEGLAGSYEQYFGPGTRLTVT.

This clonotype was observed many times. The chain recombines TRBV27 with TRBJ2-3; TRBD1 matches 7 bases. The ends lost 3 bases at V and 1 base at J; junction bases unmatched: 4. Germline-derived CDR1 and CDR2 are MNHEY and SMNVEV (reference sequence). The CDR3 covers 15 residues. CDR3 nucleotides: TGTGCCAGCAGTTTCACAGGGGCCCGCACAGATACGCAGTATTTT. It codes for CASSFTGARTDTQYF.